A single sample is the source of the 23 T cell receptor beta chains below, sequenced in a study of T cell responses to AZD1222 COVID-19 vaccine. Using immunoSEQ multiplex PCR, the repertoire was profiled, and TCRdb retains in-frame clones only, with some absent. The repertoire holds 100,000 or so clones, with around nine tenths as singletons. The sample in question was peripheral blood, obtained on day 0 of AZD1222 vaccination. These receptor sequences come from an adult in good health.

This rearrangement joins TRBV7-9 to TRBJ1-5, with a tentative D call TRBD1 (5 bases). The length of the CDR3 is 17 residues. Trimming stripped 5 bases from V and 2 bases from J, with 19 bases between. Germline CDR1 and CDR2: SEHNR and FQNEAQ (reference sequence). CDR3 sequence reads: CASSRAGTSLGNQPQHF. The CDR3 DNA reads TGTGCCAGCAGCCGAGCCGGGACCTCCTTGGGCAATCAGCCCCAGCATTTT.

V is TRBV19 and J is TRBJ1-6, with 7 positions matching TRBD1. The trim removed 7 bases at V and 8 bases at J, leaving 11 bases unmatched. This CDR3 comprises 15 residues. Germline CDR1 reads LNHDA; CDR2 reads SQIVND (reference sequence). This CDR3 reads CASTMADREDSPLHF. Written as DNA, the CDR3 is TGTGCCAGTACCATGGCCGACAGGGAGGATTCACCCCTCCACTTT. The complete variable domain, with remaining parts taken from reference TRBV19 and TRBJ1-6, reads DGGITQSPKYLFRKEGQNVTLSCEQNLNHDAMYWYRQDPGQGLRLIYYSQIVNDFQKGDIAEGYSVSREKKESFPLTVTSAQKNPTAFYLCASTMADREDSPLHFGNGTRLTVT.

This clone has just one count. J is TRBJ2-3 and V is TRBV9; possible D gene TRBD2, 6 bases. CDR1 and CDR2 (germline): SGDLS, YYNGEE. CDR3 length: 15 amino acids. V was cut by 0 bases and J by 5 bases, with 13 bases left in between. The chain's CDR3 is CASSVVGGGVDTQYF. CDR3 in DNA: TGTGCCAGCAGCGTAGTCGGGGGAGGAGTAGATACGCAGTATTTT. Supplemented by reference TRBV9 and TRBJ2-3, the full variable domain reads DSGVTQTPKHLITATGQRVTLRCSPRSGDLSVYWYQQSLDQGLQFLIQYYNGEERAKGNILERFSAQQFPDLHSELNLSSLELGDSALYFCASSVVGGGVDTQYFGPGTRLTVL.

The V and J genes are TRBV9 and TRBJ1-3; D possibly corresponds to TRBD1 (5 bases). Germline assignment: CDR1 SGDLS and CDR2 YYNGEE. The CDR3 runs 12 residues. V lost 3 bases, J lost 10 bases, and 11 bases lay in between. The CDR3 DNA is TGTGCCAGCAGCGATGGGGGTCGGACCATATATTTT. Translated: CASSDGGRTIYF.

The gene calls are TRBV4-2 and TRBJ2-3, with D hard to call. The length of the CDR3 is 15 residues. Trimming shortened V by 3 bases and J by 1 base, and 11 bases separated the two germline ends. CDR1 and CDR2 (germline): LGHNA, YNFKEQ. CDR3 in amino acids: CASSQPITGTDTQYF. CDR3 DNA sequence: TGTGCCAGCAGCCAGCCGATAACTGGCACAGATACGCAGTATTTT.

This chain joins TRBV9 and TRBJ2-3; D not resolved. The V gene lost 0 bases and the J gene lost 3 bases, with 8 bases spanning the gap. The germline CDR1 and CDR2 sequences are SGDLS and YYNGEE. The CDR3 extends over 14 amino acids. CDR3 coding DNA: TGTGCCAGCAGCGTAGGATCTATTACAGATACGCAGTATTTT. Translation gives CASSVGSITDTQYF.

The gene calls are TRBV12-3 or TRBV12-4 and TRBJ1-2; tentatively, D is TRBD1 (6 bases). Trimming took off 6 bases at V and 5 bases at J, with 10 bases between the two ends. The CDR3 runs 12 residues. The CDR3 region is CASSTGHYGYTF. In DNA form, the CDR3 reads TGTGCCAGCAGCACGGGACATTATGGCTACACCTTC.

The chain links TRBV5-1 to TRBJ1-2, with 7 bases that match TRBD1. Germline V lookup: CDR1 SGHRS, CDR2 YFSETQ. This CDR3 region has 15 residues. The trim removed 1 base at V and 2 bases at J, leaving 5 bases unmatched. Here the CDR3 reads CASSLYQGGNYGYTF. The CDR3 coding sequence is TGCGCCAGCAGCTTGTACCAGGGGGGGAACTATGGCTACACCTTC. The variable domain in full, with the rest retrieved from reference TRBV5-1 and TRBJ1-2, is KAGVTQTPRYLIKTRGQQVTLSCSPISGHRSVSWYQQTPGQGLQFLFEYFSETQRNKGNFPGRFSGRQFSNSRSEMNVSTLELGDSALYLCASSLYQGGNYGYTFGSGTRLTVV.

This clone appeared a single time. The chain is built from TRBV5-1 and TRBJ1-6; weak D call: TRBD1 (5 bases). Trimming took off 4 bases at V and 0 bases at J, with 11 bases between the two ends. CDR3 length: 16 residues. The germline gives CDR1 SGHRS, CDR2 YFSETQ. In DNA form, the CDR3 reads TGCGCCAGCAGCACGGGGGGGAGCTCCTATAATTCACCCCTCCACTTT. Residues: CASSTGGSSYNSPLHF.

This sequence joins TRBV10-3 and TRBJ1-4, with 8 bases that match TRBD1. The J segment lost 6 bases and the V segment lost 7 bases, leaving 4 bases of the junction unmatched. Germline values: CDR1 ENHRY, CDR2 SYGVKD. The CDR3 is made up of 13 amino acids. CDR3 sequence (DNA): TGTGCCATCACGGCAGGGGGCGATGAAAAACTGTTTTTT. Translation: CAITAGGDEKLFF.

CDR3 sequence: CASTPGLGRVVYEQYF. Here the CDR3 DNA reads TGTGCCAGCACCCCTGGTTTGGGCAGGGTGGTCTACGAGCAGTACTTC. The gene calls are TRBV27 and TRBJ2-7, with a weak D call TRBD1 (5 bases). Deletions cut 7 bases from V and 3 bases from J, with 22 bases between. The CDR3 runs 16 residues. Germline V lookup: CDR1 MNHEY, CDR2 SMNVEV (reference sequence).

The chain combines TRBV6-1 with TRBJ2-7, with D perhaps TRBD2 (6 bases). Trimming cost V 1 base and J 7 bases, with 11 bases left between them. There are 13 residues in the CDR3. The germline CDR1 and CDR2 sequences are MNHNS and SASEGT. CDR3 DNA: TGTGCCAGCAGTGAAGGGGAGGTTTGGGAGCAGTACTTC. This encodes CASSEGEVWEQYF.

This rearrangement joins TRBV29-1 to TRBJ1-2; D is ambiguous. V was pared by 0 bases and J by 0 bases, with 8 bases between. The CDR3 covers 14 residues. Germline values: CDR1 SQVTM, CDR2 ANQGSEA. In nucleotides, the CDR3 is TGCAGCGTTGAAGAGCGCGGATCTAACTATGGCTACACCTTC. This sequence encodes CSVEERGSNYGYTF.

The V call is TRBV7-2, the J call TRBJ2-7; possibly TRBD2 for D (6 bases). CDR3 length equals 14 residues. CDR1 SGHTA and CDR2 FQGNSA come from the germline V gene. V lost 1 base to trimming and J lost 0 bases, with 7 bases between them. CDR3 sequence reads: CASSLGRGSYEQYF. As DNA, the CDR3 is TGTGCCAGCAGCTTAGGGCGGGGCTCCTACGAGCAGTACTTC.

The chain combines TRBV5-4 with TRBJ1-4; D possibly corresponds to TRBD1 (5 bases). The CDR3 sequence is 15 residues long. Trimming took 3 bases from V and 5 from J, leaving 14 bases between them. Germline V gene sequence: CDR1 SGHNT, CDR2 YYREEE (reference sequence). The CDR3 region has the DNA TGTGCCAGCAGCTCCCCGGTGGAGGGGAATGAAAAACTGTTTTTT. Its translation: CASSSPVEGNEKLFF.

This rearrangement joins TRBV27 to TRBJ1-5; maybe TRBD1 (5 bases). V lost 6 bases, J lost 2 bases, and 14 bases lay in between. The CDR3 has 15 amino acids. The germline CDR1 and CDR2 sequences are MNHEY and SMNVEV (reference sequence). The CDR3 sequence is CASRSRQNGNQPQHF. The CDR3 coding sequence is TGTGCCAGCAGGTCTAGACAGAACGGCAATCAGCCCCAGCATTTT.

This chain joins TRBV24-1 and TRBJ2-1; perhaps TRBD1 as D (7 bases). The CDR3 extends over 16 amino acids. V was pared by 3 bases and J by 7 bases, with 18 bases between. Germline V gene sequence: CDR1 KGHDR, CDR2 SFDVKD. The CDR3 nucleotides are TGTGCCACCAGTGATCCTGCGATTCAGGGGGGTAATGAGCAGTTCTTC. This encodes CATSDPAIQGGNEQFF.

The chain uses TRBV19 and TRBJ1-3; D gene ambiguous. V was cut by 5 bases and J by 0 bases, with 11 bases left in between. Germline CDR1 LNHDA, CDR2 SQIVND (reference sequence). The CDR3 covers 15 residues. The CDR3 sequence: CASSAVFRSGNTIYF. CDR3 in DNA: TGTGCCAGTAGTGCAGTGTTTCGCTCTGGAAACACCATATATTTT.

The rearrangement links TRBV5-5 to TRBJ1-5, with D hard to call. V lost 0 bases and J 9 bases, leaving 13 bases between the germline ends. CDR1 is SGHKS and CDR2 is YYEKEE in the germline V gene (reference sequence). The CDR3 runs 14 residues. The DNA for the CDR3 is TGTGCCAGCAGCTTGGGACACCTCGAAGGGCCCCAGCATTTT. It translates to CASSLGHLEGPQHF.

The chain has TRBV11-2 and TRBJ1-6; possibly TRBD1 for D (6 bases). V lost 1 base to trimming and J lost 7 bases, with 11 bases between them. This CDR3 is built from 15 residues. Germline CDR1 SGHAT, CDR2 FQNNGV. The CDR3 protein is CASSLVGTLNSPLHF. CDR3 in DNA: TGTGCCAGCAGCTTAGTCGGGACACTGAATTCACCCCTCCACTTT.

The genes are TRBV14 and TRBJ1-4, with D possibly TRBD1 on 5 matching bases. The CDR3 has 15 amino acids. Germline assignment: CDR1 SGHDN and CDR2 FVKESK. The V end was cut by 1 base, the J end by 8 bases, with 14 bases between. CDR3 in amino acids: CASSQVRGVKEKLFF. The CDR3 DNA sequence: TGTGCCAGCAGCCAAGTTAGGGGCGTAAAGGAAAAACTGTTTTTT.

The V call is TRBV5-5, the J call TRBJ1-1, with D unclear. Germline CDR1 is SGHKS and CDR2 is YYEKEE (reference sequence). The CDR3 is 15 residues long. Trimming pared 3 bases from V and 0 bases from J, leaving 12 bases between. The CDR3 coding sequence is TGTGCCAGCAGCTGGATTGGACGGGTGAACACTGAAGCTTTCTTT. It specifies CASSWIGRVNTEAFF.

The CDR3 coding sequence is TGTGCCAGCAGTGAACTATTGGCGCTAGCGGGGGGCAATGAGCAGTTCTTC. It encodes CASSELLALAGGNEQFF. The chain carries TRBV6-1 and TRBJ2-1; 11 bases fit TRBD2. With V trimmed by 2 bases and J by 6 bases, 9 bases remained unmatched. The CDR3 loop spans 17 amino acids. Germline CDR1 is MNHNS and CDR2 is SASEGT.